The subject of this entry is one TCR beta chain. The target antigen is unknown. Germline values: CDR1 SNHLY, CDR2 FYNNEI. Unmatched junction bases numbered 11, after V lost 2 bases and J lost 10 bases. The length of the CDR3 is 15 residues. This entry comes from a study of blood T cells in healthy people across ages. Study-wide results and caveats: A roughly linear age-dependent decrease characterized TCR beta diversity per million T cells.

Sample-barcoded 5' priming and a J-beta primer mix drove a second PCR of roughly 6 to 12 cycles. From each sample, at least 2.5 million paired-end reads containing CDR3 were obtained. TCRdb used MiXCR to reprocess the 5' RACE reads, holding one entry per CDR3 protein. The sample contains about 1.8 million distinct CDR3 sequences, approximately 50% of which appear only once. Input material: blood. The chain combines TRBV2 with TRBJ1-1; 9 nucleotides match TRBD1. This receptor was obtained from a woman aged 40 to 50 in good health. In nucleotides, the CDR3 is TGTGCCAGCAGTGAACGGGACAGGGTTACCTTGGGAGCTTTCTTT. It encodes CASSERDRVTLGAFF.